This T cell receptor beta chain was observed in a study of cytomegalovirus exposure and HLA in healthy donors. The PCR had 60 Vbeta and 13 Jbeta primers. Only in-frame clones appear in the TCRdb table, and some are missing; sequencing was by immunoSEQ multiplex PCR. Here the sample spans about 160,000 clones, approximately 90% being singletons. Between the trimmed V and J ends, which lost 2 bases and 3 bases, there was a span of 8 bases. The CDR3 length is 14 residues. Per germline, CDR1 MNHNS and CDR2 SASEGT. The gene calls are TRBV6-1 and TRBJ1-5; D might be TRBD1 (5 bases). The source material was PBMCs. The sequence was collected from a woman under 40 in good health and CMV-seronegative. For the CDR3, the DNA is TGTGCCAGCAGTGAATTGACAGCCAATCAGCCCCAGCATTTT. Translating it yields CASSELTANQPQHF.